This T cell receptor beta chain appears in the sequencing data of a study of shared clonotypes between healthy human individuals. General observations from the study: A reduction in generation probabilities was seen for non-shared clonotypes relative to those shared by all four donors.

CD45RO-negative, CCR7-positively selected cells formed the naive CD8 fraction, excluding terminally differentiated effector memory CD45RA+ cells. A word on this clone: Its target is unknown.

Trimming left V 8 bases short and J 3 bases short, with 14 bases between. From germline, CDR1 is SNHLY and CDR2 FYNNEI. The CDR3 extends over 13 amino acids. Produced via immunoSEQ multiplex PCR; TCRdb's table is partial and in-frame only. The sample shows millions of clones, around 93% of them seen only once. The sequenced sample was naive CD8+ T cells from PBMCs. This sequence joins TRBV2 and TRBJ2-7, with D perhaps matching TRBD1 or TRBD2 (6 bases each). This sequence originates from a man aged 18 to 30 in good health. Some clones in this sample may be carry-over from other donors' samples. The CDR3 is CASEGGGLYEQYF. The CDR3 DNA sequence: TGTGCCAGCGAGGGTGGGGGGCTCTACGAGCAGTACTTC.